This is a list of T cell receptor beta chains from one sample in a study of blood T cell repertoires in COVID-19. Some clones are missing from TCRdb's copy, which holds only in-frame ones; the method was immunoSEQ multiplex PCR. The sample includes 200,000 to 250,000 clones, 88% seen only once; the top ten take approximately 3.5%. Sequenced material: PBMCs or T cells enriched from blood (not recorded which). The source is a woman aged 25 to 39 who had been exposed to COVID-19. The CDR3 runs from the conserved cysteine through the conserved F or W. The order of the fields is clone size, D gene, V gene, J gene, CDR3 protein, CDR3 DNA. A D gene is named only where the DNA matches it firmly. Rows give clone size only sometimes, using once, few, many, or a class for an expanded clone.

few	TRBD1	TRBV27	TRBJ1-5	CASTPGTGRNQPQHF	TGTGCCAGTACACCCGGGACAGGGAGGAATCAGCCCCAGCATTTT
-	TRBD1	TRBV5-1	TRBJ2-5	CASSLLFDRAQETQYF	TGCGCCAGCAGCTTGCTGTTCGACAGGGCCCAAGAGACCCAGTACTTC
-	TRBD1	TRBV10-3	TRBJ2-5	CAISSRDRGRETQYF	TGTGCCATCAGTTCCCGGGACAGGGGAAGAGAGACCCAGTACTTC
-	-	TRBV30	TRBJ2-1	CAWSVSYNEQFF	TGTGCCTGGAGTGTGAGTTACAATGAGCAGTTCTTC
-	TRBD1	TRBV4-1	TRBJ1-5	CASSKPGQASRNQPQHF	TGCGCCAGCAGCAAACCGGGACAGGCGAGTCGCAATCAGCCCCAGCATTTT
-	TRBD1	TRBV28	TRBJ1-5	CASSSTRGLGNQPQHF	TGTGCCAGCAGTTCAACCAGGGGGCTCGGCAATCAGCCCCAGCATTTT
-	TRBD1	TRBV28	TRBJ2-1	CASSSDRGRVVGGEQFF	TGTGCCAGCAGTTCAGACAGGGGGCGCGTGGTCGGAGGTGAGCAGTTCTTC
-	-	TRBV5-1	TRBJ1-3	CASSFGHAGNTIYF	TGCGCCAGCAGCTTTGGGCACGCTGGAAACACCATATATTTT
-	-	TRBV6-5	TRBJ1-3	CASSYSRNPSGNTIYF	TGTGCCAGCAGTTACTCGAGGAATCCCTCTGGAAACACCATATATTTT
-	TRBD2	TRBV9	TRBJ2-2	CASSGTSGNTGELFF	TGTGCCAGCAGCGGCACTAGCGGGAACACCGGGGAGCTGTTTTTT
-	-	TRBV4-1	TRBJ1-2	CASSDRDGGYGYTF	TGCGCCAGCAGCGACCGGGACGGGGGCTATGGCTACACCTTC
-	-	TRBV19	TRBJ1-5	CASSMKLGINQPQHF	TGTGCCAGTAGTATGAAACTAGGGATTAATCAGCCCCAGCATTTT
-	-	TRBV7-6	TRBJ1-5	CASSYSPGGGSGNQPQHF	TGTGCCAGCAGCTATTCCCCGGGCGGGGGTTCGGGCAATCAGCCCCAGCATTTT
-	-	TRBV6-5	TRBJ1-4	CASSRDVANEKLFF	TGTGCCAGCAGCAGGGATGTAGCTAATGAAAAACTGTTTTTT
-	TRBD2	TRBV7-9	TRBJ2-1	CASSKIPGLEIYNEQFF	TGTGCCAGCAGTAAGATACCGGGACTAGAGATATACAATGAGCAGTTCTTC
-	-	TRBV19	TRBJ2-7	CASSIGPGNYEQYF	TGTGCCAGTAGTATAGGGCCAGGGAACTACGAGCAGTACTTC
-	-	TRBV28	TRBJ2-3	CASSQSTDTQYF	TGTGCCAGCAGTCAGTCCACAGATACGCAGTATTTT
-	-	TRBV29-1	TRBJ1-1	CSVGHQNTEAFF	TGCAGCGTGGGACACCAGAACACTGAAGCTTTCTTT
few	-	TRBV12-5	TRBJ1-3	CASGLVLDRRSGNTIYF	TGTGCTAGTGGTTTGGTACTCGACAGGCGCTCTGGAAACACCATATATTTT
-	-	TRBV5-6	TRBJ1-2	CASSLAMGGTDYGYTF	TGTGCCAGCAGCTTGGCCATGGGGGGTACGGACTATGGCTACACCTTC
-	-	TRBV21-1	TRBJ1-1	CASSHTLQGANTEAFF	TGTGCCAGCAGCCATACCCTTCAGGGGGCAAATACTGAAGCTTTCTTT
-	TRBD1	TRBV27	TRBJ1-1	CASSSWTGYTEAFF	TGTGCCAGCAGTTCCTGGACAGGGTACACTGAAGCTTTCTTT
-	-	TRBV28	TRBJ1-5	CASTLSGRMGQPQHF	TGTGCCAGCACCTTATCGGGAAGGATGGGTCAGCCCCAGCATTTT
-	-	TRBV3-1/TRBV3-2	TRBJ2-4	CASSSGVNIQYF	TGTGCCAGCAGCTCGGGAGTAAACATTCAGTACTTC
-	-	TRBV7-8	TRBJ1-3	CASSRGGGSGNTIYF	TGTGCCAGCAGTCGCGGGGGAGGCTCTGGAAACACCATATATTTT
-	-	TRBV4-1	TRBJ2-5	CASSQSETQYF	TGCGCCAGCAGCCAATCTGAGACCCAGTACTTC
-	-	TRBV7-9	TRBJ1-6	CASSWRNSPLHF	TGTGCCAGCAGCTGGAGGAATTCACCCCTCCACTTT
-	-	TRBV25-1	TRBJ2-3	CASSEVSTDTQYF	TGTGCCAGCAGTGAAGTAAGCACAGATACGCAGTATTTT
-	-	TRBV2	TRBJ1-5	CASRKTVNSNQPQHF	TGTGCCAGCAGGAAGACAGTAAACAGCAATCAGCCCCAGCATTTT
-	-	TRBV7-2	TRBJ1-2	CASSPMVANYGYTF	TGTGCCAGCAGCCCGATGGTAGCTAACTATGGCTACACCTTC
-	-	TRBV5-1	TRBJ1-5	CASSRGSGRGPQHF	TGCGCCAGCAGCCGGGGTTCGGGGAGGGGGCCCCAGCATTTT
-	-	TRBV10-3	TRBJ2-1	CAISDGGHSEQFF	TGTGCCATCAGTGACGGGGGGCACAGTGAGCAGTTCTTC
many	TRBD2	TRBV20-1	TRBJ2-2	CSASGSGKDTGELFF	TGCAGTGCCAGTGGGAGCGGGAAGGACACCGGGGAGCTGTTTTTT
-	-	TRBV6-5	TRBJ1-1	CASSIRTGNTEAFF	TGTGCCAGCAGTATCCGGACGGGAAACACTGAAGCTTTCTTT
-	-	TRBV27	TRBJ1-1	CASSEIQGWVTEAFF	TGTGCCAGCAGTGAGATCCAGGGATGGGTCACTGAAGCTTTCTTT
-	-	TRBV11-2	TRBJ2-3	CASSLGGSRTDTQYF	TGTGCCAGCAGCTTAGGAGGGAGTCGGACAGATACGCAGTATTTT
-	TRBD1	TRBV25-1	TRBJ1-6	CASSEYAEGQLNSPLHF	TGTGCCAGCAGTGAATACGCGGAGGGACAGCTTAATTCACCCCTCCACTTT
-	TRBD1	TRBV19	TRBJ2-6	CASNRRTGALSGANVLTF	TGTGCCAGCAACAGGAGGACAGGGGCCCTCTCTGGGGCCAACGTCCTGACTTTC